This TCR beta chain stems from a study of CD8 T cells in ankylosing spondylitis. V gave up 6 bases and J gave up 12 bases; unmatched junction bases: 17. This CDR3 region has 14 residues. This clonotype was observed at least ten times. TCRdb called the 5' RACE reads again in MiXCR, with one record for every CDR3 protein. Altogether around 150,000 distinct CDR3 sequences are present, approximately 10% being singletons, with the ten largest covering about 27%. V gene TRBV12-3 or TRBV12-4 combines with J gene TRBJ2-7; TRBD2 matches 7 bases. The source material was blood, either unsorted or a sorted T cell fraction (not recorded which). This clonotype originated in a male donor with ankylosing spondylitis or in good health (not recorded which). Here the CDR3 reads CASSRGTMGGGRYF. CDR3 DNA: TGTGCCAGCAGCCGAGGGACTATGGGTGGAGGGCGGTACTTC.